The TCR beta chain under discussion was sequenced for a study of metastatic and nonmetastatic thyroid tumors. Looked up from germline, CDR1 is SQVTM and CDR2 is ANQGSEA. The CDR3 has 15 amino acids. Prior to thyroid surgery, none of the patients had received any treatment. Findings and limits, study-wide: Significantly greater TCR beta diversity was reportedly found in malignant thyroid tumors than in benign nodules (in blood and tumor).

Authors' methods: A distant-metastasis classifier for papillary thyroid cancer was built using CDR3 differences across clinicopathological groups. TCRdb recomputed clones from the PCR reads via MiXCR. It is TCRdb's table, rather than the study itself, that gives the V and J calls and clone size. Of 8,500 to 13,000 clones in the sample, 20% to 30% were seen once. Comment on this clone: Its target is not known.

The chain recombines TRBV29-1 with TRBJ2-6; D possibly corresponds to TRBD2 (6 bases). Sequencing was carried out using tumor tissue. The TCR originated in a female donor with papillary thyroid cancer or a benign thyroid nodule (not recorded which). Some clones in this sample may be carry-over from other donors' samples. As DNA, the CDR3 is TGCAGTGGTACCACCAGGGAGGACGGGGCCAACGTCCTGACTTTC. Translating gives CSGTTREDGANVLTF. Looking up the rest from reference TRBV29-1 and TRBJ2-6 gives the full variable domain: SAVISQKPSRDICQRGTSLTIQCQVDSQVTMMFWYRQQPGQSLTLIATANQGSEATYESGFVIDKFPISRPNLTFSTLTVSNMSPEDSSIYLCSGTTREDGANVLTFGAGSRLTVL.